This paragraph covers one TCR beta chain sequence. Its cognate antigen is unknown. This beta chain is an unintended read in a library built for alpha chains; its size means little. Every individual TCR cDNA molecule carried its own unique molecular identifier, which allowed correction of PCR and sequencing errors. From the 5' RACE reads, TCRdb called clonotypes with MiXCR, one entry per CDR3 protein. The sample consists of about 13,000 distinct CDR3 sequences, about 4.6% of them appearing once. The data were taken from a study of spatial heterogeneity in lung cancer. Study as a whole: A strong correlation was found between TCR transcript counts in tumor regions and a T cell module score derived from matched bulk RNA-seq. Study findings and constraints: Tumor T-cell coverage was an estimated 7% or so for alpha and roughly 13% for beta chains. Counts of expanded intratumoral alpha and beta TCRs tracked tumor mutation counts.

Specified time point: sample taken at primary tumor resection. The sequences come from lung tumor tissue, collected at surgery. This receptor was identified in a male donor with early-stage non-small cell lung cancer.

CDR3 protein: CASSLERGGYEQYF. For the CDR3, the DNA is TGTGCCAGCAGCTTAGAGCGGGGGGGCTACGAGCAGTACTTC. V and J are TRBV11-2 and TRBJ2-7; 9 bases fit TRBD2. V gave up 0 bases and J gave up 3 bases; unmatched junction bases: 0. This CDR3 has 14 amino acids. The germline gives CDR1 SGHAT, CDR2 FQNNGV.